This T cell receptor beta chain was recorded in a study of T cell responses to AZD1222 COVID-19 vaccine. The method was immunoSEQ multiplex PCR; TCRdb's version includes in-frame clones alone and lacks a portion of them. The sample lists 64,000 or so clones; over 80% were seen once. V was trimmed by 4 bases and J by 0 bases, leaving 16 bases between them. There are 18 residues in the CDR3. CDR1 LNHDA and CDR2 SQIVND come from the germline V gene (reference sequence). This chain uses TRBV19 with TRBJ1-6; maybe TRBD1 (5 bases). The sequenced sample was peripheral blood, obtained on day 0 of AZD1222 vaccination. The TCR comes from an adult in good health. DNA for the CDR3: TGTGCCAGTAGTACCTCCCCCCGGGACCCCTCCTATAATTCACCCCTCCACTTT. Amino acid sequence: CASSTSPRDPSYNSPLHF.